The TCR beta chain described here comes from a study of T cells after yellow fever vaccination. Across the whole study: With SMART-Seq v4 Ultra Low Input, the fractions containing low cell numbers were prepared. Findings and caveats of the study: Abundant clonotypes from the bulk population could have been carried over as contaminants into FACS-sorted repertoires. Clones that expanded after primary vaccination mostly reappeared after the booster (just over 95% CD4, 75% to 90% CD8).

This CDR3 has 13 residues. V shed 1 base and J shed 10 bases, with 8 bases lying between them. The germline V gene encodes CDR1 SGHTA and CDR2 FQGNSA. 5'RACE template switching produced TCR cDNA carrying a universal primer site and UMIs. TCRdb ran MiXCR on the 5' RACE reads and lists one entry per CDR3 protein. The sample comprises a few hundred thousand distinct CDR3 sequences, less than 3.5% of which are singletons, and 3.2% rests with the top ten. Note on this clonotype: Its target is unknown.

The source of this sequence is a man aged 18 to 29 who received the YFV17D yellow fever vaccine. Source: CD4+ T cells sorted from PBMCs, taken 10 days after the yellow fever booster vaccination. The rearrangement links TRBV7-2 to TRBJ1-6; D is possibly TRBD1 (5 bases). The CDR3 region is CASSLDWDSPLHF. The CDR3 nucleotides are TGTGCCAGCAGCTTAGATTGGGACTCACCCCTCCACTTT.